Following are 13 T cell receptor beta chains from one sample sequenced in a study of PD-L1 blockade in urothelial cancer. Time point denoted: peripheral blood 6 weeks after treatment start. Assay used: immunoSEQ multiplex PCR; TCRdb lists only in-frame clones, some missing. The data show tens of thousands of clones, around nine tenths seen once. This specimen consisted of PBMCs, obtained around atezolizumab (anti-PD-L1) treatment. These receptors came from a man aged 55 to 69 with urothelial cancer.

The genes are TRBV7-9 and TRBJ2-7; 8 bases match TRBD1. This CDR3 comprises 14 residues. CDR1 and CDR2 (germline): SEHNR, FQNEAQ (reference sequence). V shed 4 bases and J 5 bases; nucleotides not matched to a gene: 7. CDR3 nucleotides: TGTGCCAGCAGCTACGACAGGGGATTACACGAGCAGTACTTC. Its protein product is CASSYDRGLHEQYF.

This clone was picked up one time. This sequence joins TRBV5-1 and TRBJ2-1; 10 bases map to TRBD2. The J segment lost 1 base and the V segment lost 6 bases, leaving 7 bases of the junction unmatched. The CDR3 contains 16 residues. From germline, CDR1 is SGHRS and CDR2 YFSETQ. The CDR3 protein is CASTEAGGRSYNEQFF. The CDR3 region has the DNA TGCGCCAGCACCGAAGCGGGGGGGAGATCCTACAATGAGCAGTTCTTC.

The chain has TRBV9 and TRBJ2-1; 10 bases are a match to TRBD2. This CDR3 is 14 amino acids long. Trimming cost V 7 bases and J 9 bases; bases outside gene matches: 10. Germline assignment: CDR1 SGDLS and CDR2 YYNGEE. The CDR3 region has the DNA TGTGCCAGCGGGAAGCGGGAGGGCCGGGGTGAGCAGTTCTTC. As protein: CASGKREGRGEQFF.

The J gene is TRBJ1-4, the V gene TRBV9; perhaps TRBD1 as D (5 bases). The CDR3 loop spans 16 amino acids. CDR1 is SGDLS and CDR2 is YYNGEE in the germline V gene. V lost 4 bases and J 5 bases, leaving 18 bases between the germline ends. CDR3 protein: CASSPRGGPKNEKLFF. In DNA form, the CDR3 reads TGTGCCAGCAGCCCCCGGGGGGGACCTAAAAATGAAAAACTGTTTTTT.

The V call is TRBV6-5, the J call TRBJ2-7, with a tentative D call TRBD1 (5 bases). The V end was cut by 5 bases, the J end by 2 bases, with 16 bases between. The CDR3 sequence is 15 residues long. Germline assignment: CDR1 MNHEY and CDR2 SVGAGI. The CDR3, as DNA: TGTGCCAGCAGTAGACCGTCGACAGCTCCCTACGAGCAGTACTTC. This sequence encodes CASSRPSTAPYEQYF.

The chain couples TRBV7-9 to TRBJ2-1; 11 bases are shared with TRBD2. J gave up 4 bases and V 6 bases, and 5 bases lay outside the gene matches. This CDR3 region has 15 residues. From germline, CDR1 is SEHNR and CDR2 FQNEAQ (reference sequence). The CDR3 nucleotides read TGTGCCAGCAGGCCACTAGCGGGAGTTTACAATGAGCAGTTCTTC. The encoded protein is CASRPLAGVYNEQFF.

The chain uses TRBV18 and TRBJ2-3, with unresolved D. Trimming removed 5 bases from V and 5 bases from J, with 5 bases in between. There are 11 residues in the CDR3. From germline, CDR1 is KGHSH and CDR2 LQKENI. The chain's CDR3 is CASSIEDTQYF. The CDR3 DNA is TGTGCCAGCTCAATAGAAGATACGCAGTATTTT.

This clone occurred a few times. The chain has TRBV10-1 and TRBJ2-7; 7 bases match TRBD1. The germline gives CDR1 WNHNN, CDR2 SYGVQD (reference sequence). This CDR3 has 14 amino acids. The J segment lost 5 bases and the V segment lost 4 bases, leaving 8 bases of the junction unmatched. The CDR3 reads CASSVRGLGDEQYF. The CDR3, as DNA: TGCGCCAGCAGTGTGAGGGGGCTTGGGGACGAGCAGTACTTC.

This chain joins TRBV14 and TRBJ2-7; TRBD2 is a possible D gene (5 bases). The CDR3 runs 14 residues. The germline CDR1 and CDR2 sequences are SGHDN and FVKESK. Trimming shortened V by 0 bases and J by 7 bases, and 13 bases separated the two germline ends. In nucleotides, the CDR3 is TGTGCCAGCAGCCAAGATCTAGGACGGGAAGAGCAGTACTTC. Amino acids: CASSQDLGREEQYF.

This clone was found a few times. The chain is built from TRBV30 and TRBJ1-1; D ambiguous. Germline V gives CDR1 GTSNPN, CDR2 SVGIG (reference sequence). V gave up 4 bases and J gave up 7 bases, with 13 bases separating them. There are 12 residues in the CDR3. In DNA form, the CDR3 reads TGTGCCTGGACTTCGAGGACTATTGAAGCTTTCTTT. Protein: CAWTSRTIEAFF. Drawing the rest from reference TRBV30 and TRBJ1-1, the complete variable domain is SQTIHQWPATLVQPVGSPLSLECTVEGTSNPNLYWYRQAAGRGLQLLFYSVGIGQISSEVPQNLSASRPQDRQFILSSKKLLLSDSGFYLCAWTSRTIEAFFGQGTRLTVV.

V gene TRBV27 combines with J gene TRBJ1-2, with D perhaps TRBD1 (6 bases). The V gene lost 2 bases and the J gene lost 7 bases, with 17 bases spanning the gap. CDR1 is MNHEY, CDR2 SMNVEV, per germline (reference sequence). This CDR3 is 15 amino acids long. CDR3 nucleotide sequence: TGTGCCAGCAGTTTAGAACAGGGAAATCCAATTGGCTACACCTTC. The encoded protein is CASSLEQGNPIGYTF.

The table lists this clone with a count of one. The chain uses TRBV4-3 and TRBJ2-1, with D maybe TRBD2 (5 bases). The V gene's germline CDR1 is LGHNA and CDR2 YSLEER. This CDR3 contains 14 residues. Trimming stripped 4 bases from V and 7 bases from J, with 14 bases between. CDR3 sequence reads: CASSPEAHWNEQFF. CDR3 sequence (DNA): TGCGCCAGCAGCCCGGAGGCCCACTGGAATGAGCAGTTCTTC.

The chain is built from TRBV14 and TRBJ2-7, with 9 bases identical to TRBD2. V trimming: 3 bases; J trimming: 9 bases; junction bases outside the gene matches: 12. Germline loops: CDR1 SGHDN, CDR2 FVKESK. This CDR3 comprises 15 residues. In DNA, the CDR3 is TGTGCCAGCAGCCAGGGGGCTAGCGGGAAGCTGATGCAGTACTTC. Amino acids: CASSQGASGKLMQYF.